Below are 7 T cell receptor beta chains sequenced from a single sample in a study of blood T cell repertoires in COVID-19. Profiled with immunoSEQ multiplex PCR; TCRdb holds only in-frame clones, not every one. The sample includes about 250,000 clones, roughly 84% of them seen just once. Sequenced: peripheral blood. These receptors all stem from a human donor with COVID-19, enrolled during active disease. The donor label of this sample is uncertain.

V usage is TRBV4-2 and J usage is TRBJ1-2; 9 nucleotides match TRBD1. Germline CDR1 reads LGHNA; CDR2 reads YNFKEQ. V lost 4 bases, J lost 5 bases, and 8 bases stayed unmatched. CDR3 size: 15 residues. CDR3 DNA: TGTGCCAGCAGCCCTGCTGGGGGACAGGGTTATGGCTACACCTTC. Translation gives CASSPAGGQGYGYTF.

This clone is a singleton in its sample. The chain couples TRBV7-2 to TRBJ1-2; D ambiguous. The CDR3 is 13 amino acids. Germline CDR1 and CDR2: SGHTA and FQGNSA. V shed 1 base and J shed 6 bases, with 9 bases lying between them. In DNA, the CDR3 is TGTGCCAGCAGCTTAGATCTGGGAGATGGCTACACCTTC. Translated, it gives CASSLDLGDGYTF.

The J gene is TRBJ1-3, the V gene TRBV28, with a possible D match to TRBD1 (5 bases). Per the germline V gene, CDR1 is MDHEN and CDR2 is SYDVKM. Trimming left V 5 bases short and J 3 bases short, with 8 bases between. The CDR3 is 13 residues long. The CDR3 DNA reads as TGTGCCAGCAGTGGGACTCTTGGAAACACCATATATTTT. Amino acid sequence: CASSGTLGNTIYF.

The CDR3 DNA reads TGTGCCTGGAGTGCGCGAACTAGAGGCGAGCAGTACTTC. The encoded protein is CAWSARTRGEQYF. This chain uses TRBV30 with TRBJ2-7; weak D call: TRBD2 (5 bases). The germline V and J ends were trimmed by 1 base and 6 bases, with 13 bases remaining between them. The V gene's germline CDR1 is GTSNPN and CDR2 SVGIG (reference sequence). This CDR3 is 13 amino acids long.

This chain links TRBV28 with TRBJ1-1, with unresolved D. Per germline, CDR1 MDHEN and CDR2 SYDVKM. V lost 5 bases and J 0 bases, leaving 16 bases between the germline ends. The CDR3 consists of 16 residues. CDR3 nucleotides: TGTGCCAGCAGTCTTTCCTCTTTCCTTATGAACACTGAAGCTTTCTTT. It encodes CASSLSSFLMNTEAFF.

This sequence joins TRBV3-1 (or the pseudogene TRBV3-2) and TRBJ1-3, with a weak D call TRBD1 (6 bases). The CDR3 runs 16 residues. Trimming removed 4 bases at V and 0 bases at J, with 13 bases between. Germline assignment: CDR1 LGHDT and CDR2 YNNKEL (reference sequence). CDR3 region: CASSPAWTVSGNTIYF. CDR3 in DNA: TGTGCCAGCAGCCCTGCTTGGACAGTCTCTGGAAACACCATATATTTT.

This rearrangement joins TRBV7-2 to TRBJ2-3; weak D call: TRBD1 (5 bases). The germline CDR1 and CDR2 sequences are SGHTA and FQGNSA. With 5 bases removed from V and 0 bases from J, the gap between germline ends came to 15 bases. The CDR3 is 16 residues long. Here the CDR3 DNA reads TGTGCCAGCAGCCCAGGGTCGAGCGCTAGCACAGATACGCAGTATTTT. Its protein is CASSPGSSASTDTQYF.